Included here is one T cell receptor (beta chain) sequence, with context. Between the trimmed V and J ends, which lost 3 bases and 1 base, there was a span of 12 bases. This CDR3 is 15 amino acids long. The germline V gene encodes CDR1 SEHNR and CDR2 FQNEAQ (reference sequence). These data are taken from a study of cytomegalovirus exposure and HLA in healthy donors. 60 Vbeta and 13 Jbeta primers were used in PCR. Method: immunoSEQ multiplex PCR; TCRdb's copy keeps in-frame clones and lacks some. The sample lists 90,000 to 110,000 clones, roughly 76% occurring once. The receptor was isolated from a young man in good health and CMV-seropositive. The gene calls are TRBV7-9 and TRBJ1-1; TRBD1 might be the D (6 bases). Sequenced material: PBMCs. The CDR3 DNA reads TGTGCCAGCAGCTTTGGGGGCGTTCGGAACACTGAAGCTTTCTTT. Translated, it gives CASSFGGVRNTEAFF.